This TCR beta chain was captured in a study of shared clonotypes between healthy human individuals. Study overall: Donor composition was a couple of women and three men, aged 18 to 49.

Per the germline V gene, CDR1 is SGHVS and CDR2 is FQNEAQ. The CDR3 loop spans 13 amino acids. Trimming removed 5 bases at V and 8 bases at J, with 15 bases between. The table came from immunoSEQ multiplex PCR; TCRdb's copy has only in-frame clones and leaves some out. This table has roughly 500,000 clones, 60% to 85% appearing once. All participating donors were Caucasian adults from Nashville, Tennessee. Study-wide results and caveats: Apart from blood, nothing was sampled; tissue repertoires likely differ.

Turning to this clone: No antigen is known for it.

The clonotype originates from a woman in her thirties or forties in good health. Some clones in this sample may be carry-over from other donors' samples. The chain employs TRBV7-8 and TRBJ1-1; D perhaps matches TRBD1 (5 bases). Material: PBMCs. The CDR3 sequence: CASSPGRAAEAFF. The CDR3 coding sequence is TGTGCCAGCAGCCCCGGCAGGGCGGCAGAAGCTTTCTTT.